The 13 T cell receptor beta chains in this list originate from one sample, sequenced in a study of T cell changes during pregnancy in multiple sclerosis. Repertoires were generated with immunoSEQ multiplex PCR, while TCRdb's copy carries only in-frame clones and drops some. The data hold more than 95,000 clones, with around nine tenths observed a single time. The sample in question was peripheral blood, obtained after pregnancy. The source of these receptors is a female donor with multiple sclerosis, enrolled in a pregnancy study.

The rearrangement joins TRBV6-5 to TRBJ1-5; tentatively, D is TRBD1 (6 bases). Germline CDR1 is MNHEY and CDR2 is SVGAGI. The CDR3 has 13 amino acids. Deletions cut 6 bases from V and 1 base from J, with 7 bases between. CDR3 loop: CASRRGSNQPQHF. The CDR3 bases are TGTGCCAGCAGAAGGGGGAGCAATCAGCCCCAGCATTTT.

V and J are TRBV7-9 and TRBJ2-5; 8 bases are a match to TRBD1. V lost 5 bases to trimming and J lost 4 bases; unmatched junction nucleotides: 6. The CDR3 has 14 amino acids. Germline CDR1 and CDR2: SEHNR and FQNEAQ (reference sequence). As DNA, the CDR3 is TGTGCCAGCAGCCCAATCGACAGGGGAGAGACCCAGTACTTC. Its protein product is CASSPIDRGETQYF.

This chain links TRBV11-3 with TRBJ2-2; a weak D match, TRBD1 (5 bases). V was clipped by 2 bases and J by 4 bases, with 14 bases between them. CDR1 is SGHNT, CDR2 YENEEA, per germline. The CDR3 is 16 amino acids. This CDR3 reads CASSLLSGKTTGELFF. Written as DNA, the CDR3 is TGTGCCAGCAGCTTATTGTCAGGGAAGACCACCGGGGAGCTGTTTTTT.

This clone was detected only once. The chain uses TRBV19 and TRBJ1-4, with a possible D match to TRBD1 (5 bases). The CDR3 has 14 residues. Germline values: CDR1 LNHDA, CDR2 SQIVND (reference sequence). V lost 4 bases and J lost 5, with 11 bases in between. CDR3: CASSTTRGNEKLFF. The DNA of the CDR3 is TGTGCCAGTAGTACGACCCGGGGGAATGAAAAACTGTTTTTT.

The V call is TRBV2, the J call TRBJ2-3; D is perhaps TRBD2 (6 bases). Trimming took 7 bases from V and 0 from J, leaving 17 bases between them. CDR3 length equals 16 residues. CDR1 is SNHLY, CDR2 FYNNEI, per germline. The CDR3 DNA follows: TGTGCCAGCAACGGGGCGGGGAAGGGGAGCACAGATACGCAGTATTTT. The encoded protein is CASNGAGKGSTDTQYF.

This chain uses TRBV27 with TRBJ1-3; TRBD1 is a possible D gene (5 bases). Germline V gene lookup returns CDR1 MNHEY and CDR2 SMNVEV (reference sequence). The V end lost 5 bases, the J end lost 0 bases, and 14 bases lay between the germline ends. The CDR3 contains 16 residues. CDR3 bases: TGTGCCAGCAGTCAAGGGGCCGGTTACTCTGGAAACACCATATATTTT. It yields the protein CASSQGAGYSGNTIYF.

The chain is built from TRBV4-1 and TRBJ1-4; unclear D gene. Germline loops: CDR1 MGHRA, CDR2 YSYEKL. V was trimmed by 2 bases and J by 7 bases, leaving 17 bases between them. The CDR3 sequence is 16 residues long. DNA for the CDR3: TGCGCCAGCAGCCAACCGCTTGGGAGGTTGGCTGAAAAACTGTTTTTT. Residues: CASSQPLGRLAEKLFF.

The chain combines TRBV4-2 with TRBJ2-2; 10 bases line up with TRBD2. This CDR3 comprises 18 residues. The V gene end was trimmed by 3 bases and the J gene end by 0 bases; junction bases not matched to a gene: 7. Germline assignment: CDR1 LGHNA and CDR2 YNFKEQ. CDR3 coding DNA: TGTGCCAGCAGCCAGGCTCGAGCGGGGGGGCCGAACACCGGGGAGCTGTTTTTT. It yields the protein CASSQARAGGPNTGELFF.

The chain combines TRBV10-3 with TRBJ1-6, with a weak D call TRBD1 (5 bases). V was pared by 4 bases and J by 8 bases, with 15 bases between. The CDR3 runs to 15 residues. CDR1 is ENHRY and CDR2 is SYGVKD in the germline V gene. CDR3 sequence: CAISASGGDDSPLHF. DNA of the CDR3: TGTGCCATCAGTGCCTCCGGAGGGGATGATTCACCCCTCCACTTT.

The genes are TRBV20-1 and TRBJ1-2; the D is unclear. This CDR3 has 11 amino acids. Germline V lookup: CDR1 DFQATT, CDR2 SNEGSKA (reference sequence). V dropped 1 base and J dropped 10 bases, with 10 bases sitting between them. DNA for the CDR3: TGCAGTGCTAGAGGCGTTCCCCTCTACACCTTC. It specifies CSARGVPLYTF.

This sequence joins TRBV7-2 and TRBJ2-1, with TRBD1 matching 9 bases. Germline V gene data show CDR1 as SGHTA and CDR2 as FQGNSA. This CDR3 comprises 16 residues. After removal of 1 base from V and 4 bases from J, the junction contained 5 bases not matched to a gene. The CDR3 nucleotides are TGTGCCAGCAGCTTAGTCGGGACAGGGATATACAATGAGCAGTTCTTC. Translating gives CASSLVGTGIYNEQFF.

This rearrangement joins TRBV27 to TRBJ1-5, with D possibly matching TRBD1 (6 bases). The CDR3 spans 15 residues. The ends were cut back, 11 bases at V and 4 bases at J, with 21 bases in the middle. Looked up from germline, CDR1 is MNHEY and CDR2 is SMNVEV (reference sequence). The CDR3 loop is CAVTDRGGLNQPQHF. CDR3 DNA sequence: TGTGCCGTCACGGATCGGGGGGGGCTGAATCAGCCCCAGCATTTT.

This clone was detected only a few times. CDR3 region: CASSPGQANTEAFF. In DNA form, the CDR3 reads TGTGCCAGTAGCCCCGGACAGGCTAACACTGAAGCTTTCTTT. This sequence joins TRBV19 and TRBJ1-1, with 7 bases that match TRBD1. The germline V gene has CDR1 LNHDA and CDR2 SQIVND (reference sequence). Losses at the gene ends were 6 bases for V and 2 bases for J; bases not matched to a gene: 6. The CDR3 covers 14 residues. Based on the CDR3 plus reference TRBV19 and TRBJ1-1, the full variable domain is DGGITQSPKYLFRKEGQNVTLSCEQNLNHDAMYWYRQDPGQGLRLIYYSQIVNDFQKGDIAEGYSVSREKKESFPLTVTSAQKNPTAFYLCASSPGQANTEAFFGQGTRLTVV.